This passage covers 14 T cell receptor beta chains from one sample sequenced in a study of T cells in localized non-small cell lung cancer. Repertoires were generated with immunoSEQ multiplex PCR, while TCRdb's copy carries only in-frame clones and drops some. This table has approximately 28,000 clones, roughly four fifths appearing once. This sample comprised peripheral blood mononuclear cells, obtained before any cancer treatment. All receptors derive from a man between 40 and 70 years old with stage III lung adenocarcinoma.

V usage is TRBV4-1 and J usage is TRBJ2-1; the D gene is possibly TRBD1 (5 bases). Trimming cost V 1 base and J 0 bases, with 13 bases left between them. Germline CDR1 and CDR2: MGHRA and YSYEKL. The CDR3 length is 17 residues. The CDR3 loop reads CASSQGGRQSSYNEQFF. For the CDR3, the DNA is TGCGCCAGCAGCCAAGGAGGAAGACAGAGCTCCTACAATGAGCAGTTCTTC.

The V and J genes are TRBV15 and TRBJ2-2; 9 bases match TRBD1. This CDR3 has 17 residues. V was pared by 0 bases and J by 3 bases, with 5 bases of the junction left unmatched. The germline V gene encodes CDR1 LNHNV and CDR2 YYDKDF (reference sequence). This CDR3 reads CATSRERTGAYTGELFF. As DNA, the CDR3 is TGTGCCACCAGCAGAGAGAGGACAGGGGCGTACACCGGGGAGCTGTTTTTT. Full variable domain (outside the CDR3, taken from reference TRBV15 and TRBJ2-2): DAMVIQNPRYQVTQFGKPVTLSCSQTLNHNVMYWYQQKSSQAPKLLFHYYDKDFNNEADTPDNFQSRRPNTSFCFLDIRSPGLGDTAMYLCATSRERTGAYTGELFFGEGSRLTVL.

This clone was seen a handful of times. The chain recombines TRBV14 with TRBJ2-1, with unresolved D. V was pared by 1 base and J by 0 bases, with 7 bases between. This CDR3 region has 15 residues. The germline gives CDR1 SGHDN, CDR2 FVKESK. CDR3 sequence reads: CASSQVKRSYNEQFF. CDR3 bases: TGTGCCAGCAGCCAAGTCAAGCGCTCCTACAATGAGCAGTTCTTC.

The chain carries TRBV5-1 and TRBJ2-2; D unclear. V gave up 0 bases and J gave up 4 bases, with 10 bases separating them. The CDR3 length is 15 residues. Germline V lookup: CDR1 SGHRS, CDR2 YFSETQ. The DNA of the CDR3 is TGCGCCAGCAGCTTGGATGGGCCCAGCACCGGGGAGCTGTTTTTT. Its protein product is CASSLDGPSTGELFF.

V is TRBV11-3 and J is TRBJ2-1; weak D call: TRBD2 (5 bases). The length of the CDR3 is 13 residues. V lost 5 bases and J 4 bases, leaving 9 bases between the germline ends. The germline V gene encodes CDR1 SGHNT and CDR2 YENEEA. CDR3 bases: TGTGCCAGCAGCACAAGCGGATACAATGAGCAGTTCTTC. Translation gives CASSTSGYNEQFF.

The chain is built from TRBV28 and TRBJ1-1; the D gene is possibly TRBD1 (5 bases). This CDR3 has 15 residues. From germline, CDR1 is MDHEN and CDR2 SYDVKM. V lost 2 bases and J 4 bases, leaving 14 bases between the germline ends. CDR3 nucleotide sequence: TGTGCCAGCAGTTTAAGGGCAGGGCGGTTCACTGAAGCTTTCTTT. Translated: CASSLRAGRFTEAFF.

J is TRBJ2-7 and V is TRBV28; D tentatively fits TRBD1 or TRBD2 (5 bases each). The CDR3 has 15 residues. Germline V gene data show CDR1 as MDHEN and CDR2 as SYDVKM. Trimming took 4 bases from V and 5 from J, leaving 18 bases between them. The CDR3 nucleotides are TGTGCCAGCAGTTCTTCCGGGACCCAGATGGACGAGCAGTACTTC. This gives the protein CASSSSGTQMDEQYF.

V usage is TRBV6-4 and J usage is TRBJ2-1, with 12 nucleotides matching TRBD2. The V gene end was trimmed by 5 bases and the J gene end by 4 bases; junction bases not matched to a gene: 6. Germline CDR1 MRHNA, CDR2 SNTAGT. The CDR3 spans 16 residues. The CDR3 coding sequence is TGTGCCAGCAGTAGACTAGCGGGGGCCTTATACAATGAGCAGTTCTTC. Encoded protein: CASSRLAGALYNEQFF.

This clone was observed a few times. The genes are TRBV7-9 and TRBJ2-5; D may be TRBD1 (6 bases). The CDR3 covers 15 residues. Germline CDR1 reads SEHNR; CDR2 reads FQNEAQ (reference sequence). V lost 5 bases and J lost 1, with 14 bases in between. The CDR3 protein is CASSHRDTFQETQYF. The CDR3 nucleotides read TGTGCCAGCAGCCACCGGGACACATTCCAAGAGACCCAGTACTTC.

V gene TRBV28 combines with J gene TRBJ1-1; D is uncertain. The CDR3 runs 15 residues. Looked up from germline, CDR1 is MDHEN and CDR2 is SYDVKM. V dropped 2 bases and J dropped 10 bases, with 20 bases sitting between them. DNA for the CDR3: TGTGCCAGCAGTTTAGGGCCTAGGGATCTGAGACGAGCTTTCTTT. Protein product: CASSLGPRDLRRAFF.

This clone was seen more than once but under ten times. The chain uses TRBV5-1 and TRBJ2-5, with 9 bases identical to TRBD1. Looked up from germline, CDR1 is SGHRS and CDR2 is YFSETQ. With 4 bases clipped from V and 6 bases from J, the junction kept 4 bases outside the gene matches. The CDR3 sequence is 13 residues long. CDR3 bases: TGCGCCAGCAGCGTCGGACAGGGGCAGACCCAGTACTTC. Its translation is CASSVGQGQTQYF.

The chain carries TRBV7-9 and TRBJ2-5, with D unclear. The CDR3 consists of 11 residues. Germline V lookup: CDR1 SEHNR, CDR2 FQNEAQ (reference sequence). V was shortened by 4 bases and J by 5 bases, with 5 bases between the two germline ends. CDR3 DNA sequence: TGTGCCAGCAGCTCTGGGGAGACCCAGTACTTC. It specifies CASSSGETQYF.

DNA of the CDR3: TGTGCCAGCAGCCAAGTGGGCGGACCGAATAATTCACCCCTCCACTTT. Amino acids: CASSQVGGPNNSPLHF. This chain links TRBV4-2 with TRBJ1-6; D uncertain. Germline V gene lookup returns CDR1 LGHNA and CDR2 YNFKEQ. The V end was cut by 1 base, the J end by 5 bases, with 12 bases between. CDR3 length: 16 residues.

The chain recombines TRBV5-4 with TRBJ1-3; D not certain. V shed 0 bases and J shed 1 base, with 14 bases lying between them. This CDR3 is 17 amino acids long. Germline assignment: CDR1 SGHNT and CDR2 YYREEE (reference sequence). CDR3 residues: CASSLDGPSSSGNTIYF. The CDR3 coding sequence is TGTGCCAGCAGCTTGGACGGGCCCTCCTCTTCTGGAAACACCATATATTTT.